This entry lists 20 T cell receptor beta chains sequenced from one sample in a study of identical twins. Via MiXCR, TCRdb re-called the 5' RACE reads, giving one row per CDR3 protein. The repertoire has 300,000 to 400,000 distinct CDR3 sequences, around 12% of them found once; the top ten carry roughly 7.8%. This same sample was also taken into another study, of yellow fever vaccine responses in identical twins.

Sequencing input: CD8+ T cells sorted from blood. The source of these receptors is a young woman in good health.

This clonotype was recorded a few times. The chain combines TRBV29-1 with TRBJ2-1; TRBD2 agrees at 10 bases. The CDR3 runs 15 residues. CDR1 is SQVTM, CDR2 ANQGSEA, per germline. With 6 bases clipped from V and 1 base from J, the junction kept 6 bases outside the gene matches. The CDR3 here is CSVGLAGASYNEQFF. The CDR3 region has the DNA TGCAGCGTAGGCCTAGCGGGAGCTTCCTACAATGAGCAGTTCTTC.

The chain couples TRBV2 to TRBJ2-3; possible D gene TRBD2, 6 bases. This CDR3 is built from 13 residues. CDR1 and CDR2 from the germline V gene are SNHLY and FYNNEI. V was cut by 8 bases and J by 1 base, with 10 bases left in between. In nucleotides, the CDR3 is TGTGCCAGCTACGGGGGAGGCACAGATACGCAGTATTTT. Protein sequence: CASYGGGTDTQYF.

The J gene is TRBJ2-1, the V gene TRBV27; no reliable D call. The CDR3 covers 13 residues. Germline lookup yields CDR1 MNHEY and CDR2 SMNVEV (reference sequence). Trimming removed 3 bases at V and 9 bases at J, with 12 bases between. DNA of the CDR3: TGTGCCAGCAGTTTGGGCGGCATCAGTGAGCAGTTCTTC. It yields the protein CASSLGGISEQFF.

In this sample, this clonotype turned up many times. The rearrangement joins TRBV3-1 to TRBJ2-2, with TRBD2 matching 8 bases. This CDR3 contains 16 residues. In germline, CDR1 is LGHDT, CDR2 YNNKEL (reference sequence). The trim removed 0 bases at V and 4 bases at J, leaving 4 bases unmatched. The CDR3 loop is CASSQDRLAGTGELFF. The DNA for the CDR3 is TGTGCCAGCAGCCAAGATAGGCTAGCGGGCACCGGGGAGCTGTTTTTT.

The CDR3 DNA sequence: TGCGCCAGCAGCCAAGAAGCCAGGTTCGAGGGAGGAGGTGGCTACACCTTC. Translating it yields CASSQEARFEGGGGYTF. V and J are TRBV4-1 and TRBJ1-2; D not resolved. The CDR3 runs to 17 residues. Trimming removed 0 bases at V and 7 bases at J, with 21 bases between. The V gene's germline CDR1 is MGHRA and CDR2 YSYEKL.

The sample holds many counts of this clonotype. This chain links TRBV4-2 with TRBJ2-5, with 9 bases fitting TRBD2. The germline V gene has CDR1 LGHNA and CDR2 YNFKEQ. The CDR3 runs 17 residues. V lost 2 bases to trimming and J lost 2 bases; unmatched junction nucleotides: 9. CDR3 sequence (DNA): TGTGCCAGCAGCCAACGGTTCGCGGGGGGGCAACAAGAGACCCAGTACTTC. The encoded protein is CASSQRFAGGQQETQYF.

The V gene is TRBV4-1, the J gene TRBJ2-3; 11 positions match TRBD2. The germline V gene encodes CDR1 MGHRA and CDR2 YSYEKL. CDR3 length: 17 residues. The ends lost 0 bases at V and 3 bases at J; junction bases unmatched: 5. CDR3 residues: CASSQETSGRRTDTQYF. The CDR3 coding sequence is TGCGCCAGCAGCCAAGAAACTAGCGGGAGAAGAACAGATACGCAGTATTTT.

The rearrangement joins TRBV6-1 to TRBJ2-7; possibly TRBD1 or TRBD2 for D (5 bases each). The germline gives CDR1 MNHNS, CDR2 SASEGT. This CDR3 contains 15 residues. The V gene lost 3 bases and the J gene lost 4 bases, with 16 bases spanning the gap. The CDR3, as DNA: TGTGCCAGCAGTGATGAGGGGATACTACTGTACGAGCAGTACGTC. Translation gives CASSDEGILLYEQYV.

The J gene is TRBJ2-7, the V gene TRBV28, with 10 bases that match TRBD1. The V gene end was trimmed by 4 bases and the J gene end by 6 bases; junction bases not matched to a gene: 6. The CDR3 runs 14 residues. Looked up from germline, CDR1 is MDHEN and CDR2 is SYDVKM. CDR3 region: CASSWAGQGSEQYV. CDR3 DNA: TGTGCCAGCAGTTGGGCGGGACAGGGGTCCGAGCAGTACGTC.

In the case of this clonotype: The junction shows a germline mismatch at one end, possibly a read error. The V gene is TRBV7-2, the J gene TRBJ2-3; 9 nucleotides match TRBD2. Germline-derived CDR1 and CDR2 are SGHTA and FQGNSA. The CDR3 totals 17 residues. CDR3 protein: CACSSPSSGVSTDTQYF. CDR3 nucleotide sequence: TGTGCCTGCAGCTCCCCTTCTAGCGGGGTAAGCACAGATACGCAGTATTTT.

The chain combines TRBV6-2 or TRBV6-3 with TRBJ2-7, with D tentatively TRBD1 (5 bases). Trimming took off 0 bases at V and 3 bases at J, with 12 bases between the two ends. Germline V gene lookup returns CDR1 MNHEY and CDR2 SVGEGT. The CDR3 is 15 amino acids. Written as DNA, the CDR3 is TGTGCCAGCAGTTACTCAGGGGATTCAGACTACGAGCAGTACGTC. Its protein product is CASSYSGDSDYEQYV.

This chain uses TRBV7-9 with TRBJ2-7, with TRBD1 as a possible D gene (7 bases). V lost 1 base, J lost 5 bases, and 9 bases lay in between. The germline CDR1 and CDR2 sequences are SEHNR and FQNEAQ (reference sequence). This CDR3 contains 13 residues. CDR3 sequence: CASSLGRGDEQYF. The CDR3 region has the DNA TGTGCCAGCAGCTTAGGCAGGGGGGACGAGCAGTACTTC.

This sequence joins TRBV13 and TRBJ2-3; TRBD2 aligns across 7 bases. The V gene end was trimmed by 0 bases and the J gene end by 3 bases; junction bases not matched to a gene: 6. Germline V lookup: CDR1 PRHDT, CDR2 FYEKMQ (reference sequence). This CDR3 has 16 residues. Here the CDR3 DNA reads TGTGCCAGCAGCTTAGGTGGCGGGAGTGTGACAGATACGCAGTATTTT. Protein: CASSLGGGSVTDTQYF.

A few counts support this clonotype. The chain combines TRBV24-1 with TRBJ2-5, with D tentatively TRBD1 or TRBD2 (6 bases each). V was cut by 6 bases and J by 0 bases, with 16 bases left in between. This CDR3 spans 16 amino acids. CDR1 and CDR2 (germline): KGHDR, SFDVKD. CDR3 amino acids: CATSSQGGPNQETQYF. The CDR3 DNA is TGTGCCACCAGTTCCCAAGGGGGGCCAAACCAAGAGACCCAGTACTTC.

The rearrangement links TRBV6-6 to TRBJ2-1; D not certain. The CDR3 is made up of 13 amino acids. CDR1 is MNHNY and CDR2 is SVGAGI in the germline V gene (reference sequence). V shed 2 bases and J shed 6 bases, with 8 bases lying between them. The DNA for the CDR3 is TGTGCCAGCAGTTACCTGACTTCCAATGAGCAGTTCTTC. Translated: CASSYLTSNEQFF.

This clonotype was counted at least ten times. The rearrangement links TRBV15 to TRBJ1-1; no clear D gene. Trimming stripped 6 bases from V and 5 bases from J, with 13 bases between. The germline CDR1 and CDR2 sequences are LNHNV and YYDKDF (reference sequence). The CDR3 sequence is 13 residues long. CDR3 coding DNA: TGTGCCACCAGTCAAAAGACGAAAACTGAAGCTTTCTTT. The encoded protein is CATSQKTKTEAFF.

This clonotype showed up just a few times. For the CDR3, the DNA is TGCGCCAGCAGCCAAGGCGGAGGTATTACCGGGGAGCTGTTTTTT. It is translated as CASSQGGGITGELFF. This chain joins TRBV4-1 and TRBJ2-2, with D possibly TRBD2 on 5 matching bases. CDR1 MGHRA and CDR2 YSYEKL come from the germline V gene. The CDR3 length is 15 residues. Trimming pared 1 base from V and 5 bases from J, leaving 11 bases between.

Points on this clonotype: Because the CDR3 is missing its conserved closing phenylalanine or tryptophan, this is likely a read error. The rearrangement links TRBV10-2 to TRBJ2-6; D not certain. The CDR3 sequence is 14 residues long. The germline V gene encodes CDR1 WSHSY and CDR2 SAAADI. The V end was cut by 6 bases, the J end by 1 base, with 7 bases between. The CDR3 here is CASRADSGANVLTS. CDR3 coding DNA: TGCGCCAGCAGGGCCGATTCTGGGGCCAACGTCCTGACTTCC.

This clonotype came up a few times. The chain has TRBV4-1 and TRBJ1-1; D unresolved. From germline, CDR1 is MGHRA and CDR2 YSYEKL. The V and J ends lost 3 bases and 4 bases respectively, with 15 bases between them. The CDR3 spans 15 residues. CDR3 amino acids: CASSHPKGGSTEAFF. The CDR3 DNA reads TGCGCCAGCAGCCACCCCAAAGGTGGGAGCACTGAAGCTTTCTTT.

This rearrangement joins TRBV20-1 to TRBJ2-1, with 7 bases aligning to TRBD2. V trimming: 0 bases; J trimming: 3 bases; junction bases outside the gene matches: 14. The length of the CDR3 is 18 residues. Germline-derived CDR1 and CDR2 are DFQATT and SNEGSKA (reference sequence). The CDR3 sequence: CSARDKGRAGAFYNEQFF. The CDR3 DNA follows: TGCAGTGCTAGAGATAAGGGGCGCGCGGGAGCCTTCTACAATGAGCAGTTCTTC.